One sample yielded the 21 T cell receptor beta chains listed below, sequenced in a study of blood T cell repertoires in COVID-19. The assay was immunoSEQ multiplex PCR, and TCRdb's table has in-frame clones only and misses some. The data hold about 120,000 clones, with over 75% observed a single time. Sequencing was carried out using peripheral blood. Receptors were obtained from a man aged 55 to 70 with acute or convalescent COVID-19.

The chain is built from TRBV6-6 and TRBJ2-7; D remains unclear. Between the trimmed V and J ends, which lost 5 bases and 0 bases, there was a span of 11 bases. Per germline, CDR1 MNHNY and CDR2 SVGAGI (reference sequence). CDR3 length: 14 amino acids. CDR3 coding DNA: TGTGCCAGCAGTCCCGAGTGGAGCTCCTACGAGCAGTACTTC. Its protein product is CASSPEWSSYEQYF.

The V gene is TRBV11-3, the J gene TRBJ2-7; possibly TRBD1 for D (6 bases). The CDR3 has 13 amino acids. CDR1 and CDR2 from the germline V gene are SGHNT and YENEEA. V lost 5 bases to trimming and J lost 3 bases, with 11 bases between them. Here the CDR3 DNA reads TGTGCCAGCAGCCCCAGAGGGGGCTACGAGCAGTACTTC. Its translation: CASSPRGGYEQYF.

The chain recombines TRBV5-6 with TRBJ2-3, with a tentative D call TRBD1 (6 bases). The CDR3 has 14 residues. Germline-derived CDR1 and CDR2 are SGHDT and YYEEEE. The V end was cut by 6 bases, the J end by 3 bases, with 14 bases between. The CDR3 spells CASTLGRGTDTQYF. CDR3 sequence (DNA): TGTGCCAGCACCTTAGGCAGGGGTACAGATACGCAGTATTTT.

A remark on this clone: The junction departs from germline at one end; a sequencing error may be responsible. The J gene is TRBJ2-5, the V gene TRBV7-7, with 8 bases identical to TRBD1. The CDR3 is made up of 16 amino acids. CDR1 is SSHAT and CDR2 is FNYEAQ in the germline V gene (reference sequence). The CDR3 sequence is CASSSELDRAWGTQYF. CDR3 in DNA: TGTGCTAGCAGCTCGGAGCTGGACAGGGCGTGGGGGACCCAGTACTTC.

The chain combines TRBV28 with TRBJ1-3; D is ambiguous. V was shortened by 4 bases and J by 0 bases, with 13 bases between the two germline ends. Germline CDR1 MDHEN, CDR2 SYDVKM. The CDR3 covers 16 residues. The CDR3: CASSSHDTNSGNTIYF. The CDR3 coding sequence is TGTGCCAGCAGTTCCCACGATACAAACTCTGGAAACACCATATATTTT.

The chain employs TRBV28 and TRBJ2-5, with 10 bases lining up with TRBD2. Germline CDR1 MDHEN, CDR2 SYDVKM. The CDR3 extends over 14 amino acids. The DNA for the CDR3 is TGTACCATCGGGTTAGCGGGAGGATTAGAGACCCAGTACTTC. Its translation: CTIGLAGGLETQYF. Supplemented by reference TRBV28 and TRBJ2-5, the full variable domain reads DVKVTQSSRYLVKRTGEKVFLECVQDMDHENMFWYRQDPGLGLRLIYFSYDVKMKEKGDIPEGYSVSREKKERFSLILESASTNQTSMYLCTIGLAGGLETQYFGPGTRLLVL.

The chain employs TRBV7-2 and TRBJ2-5; 8 nucleotides line up with TRBD1. Germline CDR1 and CDR2: SGHTA and FQGNSA. V gave up 5 bases and J gave up 5 bases; unmatched junction bases: 7. The CDR3 length is 14 residues. The CDR3 spells CASSPPRTGETQYF. The CDR3 nucleotides are TGTGCCAGCAGCCCCCCCCGGACAGGGGAGACCCAGTACTTC.

This clone occurred once. V gene TRBV5-5 combines with J gene TRBJ2-7, with a weak D call TRBD1 (6 bases). Germline CDR1 and CDR2: SGHKS and YYEKEE (reference sequence). V was pared by 2 bases and J by 7 bases, with 16 bases between. There are 14 residues in the CDR3. DNA for the CDR3: TGTGCCAGCAGCTTTCAGGGGACATATCGGGAGCAGTACTTC. Its protein product is CASSFQGTYREQYF.

J is TRBJ2-5 and V is TRBV28, with 8 positions matching TRBD2. Germline V gives CDR1 MDHEN, CDR2 SYDVKM. This CDR3 is 13 amino acids long. Unmatched junction bases numbered 7, after V lost 10 bases and J lost 3 bases. The CDR3 spells CATREGVEETQYF. Written as DNA, the CDR3 is TGTGCCACCCGGGAGGGGGTGGAAGAGACCCAGTACTTC.

J is TRBJ1-6 and V is TRBV28; 8 nucleotides line up with TRBD1. V shed 5 bases, J shed 9 bases, and the junction held 6 bases outside the gene matches. The CDR3 is 14 residues long. Germline V gives CDR1 MDHEN, CDR2 SYDVKM. The chain's CDR3 is CASSNRGSSSPLHF. The CDR3 coding sequence is TGTGCCAGCAGTAACAGGGGGTCTAGTTCACCCCTCCACTTT.

The rearrangement joins TRBV20-1 to TRBJ2-4; the D is unclear. V gave up 7 bases and J gave up 7 bases, with 11 bases separating them. CDR3 size: 11 residues. The germline V gene encodes CDR1 DFQATT and CDR2 SNEGSKA (reference sequence). In DNA form, the CDR3 reads TGCAGTGTTACCTACCCCAACATTCAGTACTTC. Translated: CSVTYPNIQYF.

The V and J genes are TRBV28 and TRBJ1-2, with 7 bases matching TRBD1. Germline CDR1 MDHEN, CDR2 SYDVKM. V lost 5 bases, J lost 4 bases, and 13 bases stayed unmatched. The length of the CDR3 is 16 residues. The DNA for the CDR3 is TGTGCCAGCAGTCGCCCTATCCCCGGGACAGTCTATGGCTACACCTTC. Protein product: CASSRPIPGTVYGYTF.

This chain connects TRBV10-2 to TRBJ1-5; TRBD1 is a possible D gene (6 bases). The V gene's germline CDR1 is WSHSY and CDR2 SAAADI. V shed 6 bases and J shed 1 base, with 7 bases lying between them. The CDR3 runs 13 residues. The CDR3 DNA follows: TGCGCCAGCAGAGGACAGAGCAATCAGCCCCAGCATTTT. Translating it yields CASRGQSNQPQHF.

The chain links TRBV5-5 to TRBJ1-1; 8 bases fit TRBD1. After removal of 2 bases from V and 4 bases from J, the junction contained 4 bases not matched to a gene. This CDR3 spans 14 amino acids. Germline lookup yields CDR1 SGHKS and CDR2 YYEKEE (reference sequence). CDR3 DNA: TGTGCCAGCAGCTTCGGACAGGGAAGCACTGAAGCTTTCTTT. Translation: CASSFGQGSTEAFF.

The chain joins TRBV24-1 to TRBJ2-1, with D unclear. CDR1 is KGHDR, CDR2 SFDVKD, per germline. The CDR3 has 15 residues. V was pared by 5 bases and J by 5 bases, with 15 bases between. The CDR3 here is CATSARSAENNEQFF. The CDR3 nucleotides read TGTGCCACCAGTGCCAGAAGCGCCGAAAACAATGAGCAGTTCTTC.

The chain has TRBV3-1 (or the pseudogene TRBV3-2) and TRBJ1-2; D gene unclear. The germline CDR1 and CDR2 sequences are LGHDT and YNNKEL (reference sequence). The CDR3 length is 14 residues. V was clipped by 4 bases and J by 5 bases, with 14 bases between them. CDR3 coding DNA: TGTGCCAGCAGCCCCGAGCCGGGGAGGTATGGCTACACCTTC. This translates into CASSPEPGRYGYTF.

This chain uses TRBV18 with TRBJ2-6; 9 bases match TRBD2. Germline assignment: CDR1 KGHSH and CDR2 LQKENI. This CDR3 region has 18 residues. V dropped 2 bases and J dropped 3; count of bases not matched to a gene: 8. The CDR3 nucleotides read TGTGCCAGCTCACCAAGGGTAGCGGGAGAATATGGGGCCAACGTCCTGACTTTC. Translated: CASSPRVAGEYGANVLTF.

This clone was counted once. The V and J genes are TRBV3-1 (or the pseudogene TRBV3-2) and TRBJ1-1; 7 bases line up with TRBD1. The trim removed 3 bases at V and 2 bases at J, leaving 6 bases unmatched. Germline CDR1 reads LGHDT; CDR2 reads YNNKEL (reference sequence). This CDR3 is 15 amino acids long. The CDR3 nucleotides are TGTGCCAGCAGCCAGTCGGGACAGATTAACACTGAAGCTTTCTTT. This codes for CASSQSGQINTEAFF.

The rearrangement links TRBV13 to TRBJ2-7; 9 bases are shared with TRBD2. The CDR3 spans 15 residues. CDR1 and CDR2 (germline): PRHDT, FYEKMQ (reference sequence). The ends lost 5 bases at V and 2 bases at J; junction bases unmatched: 7. CDR3 DNA sequence: TGTGCCAGCAGCCCGACTAGCGGCCATACCTACGAGCAGTACTTC. Translating gives CASSPTSGHTYEQYF.

The genes are TRBV28 and TRBJ1-1; D is unclear. The CDR3 length is 14 residues. V gave up 4 bases and J gave up 0 bases, with 9 bases separating them. Germline CDR1 and CDR2: MDHEN and SYDVKM. DNA of the CDR3: TGTGCCAGCAGTTATGGCGACATGAACACTGAAGCTTTCTTT. Translated, it gives CASSYGDMNTEAFF.

The CDR3 region is CASSYSSYEQYF. The CDR3 nucleotides read TGTGCCAGCAGTTACTCCAGCTACGAGCAGTACTTC. The chain joins TRBV6-6 to TRBJ2-7; D is undetermined. Germline V CDR1 and CDR2: MNHNY, SVGAGI (reference sequence). Trimming cost V 0 bases and J 3 bases, with 3 bases left between them. The CDR3 runs 12 residues.